One and the same sample provided the 10 T cell receptor beta chains below, sequenced in a study of cytomegalovirus exposure and HLA in healthy donors. PCR amplification relied on 60 Vbeta primers (plus 13 Jbeta primers). Only in-frame clones appear in the TCRdb table, and some are missing; sequencing was by immunoSEQ multiplex PCR. This table has more than 150,000 clones, around 83% appearing once. The sample comprised PBMCs. The receptors originated from a girl aged 2-10 years in good health and CMV-seropositive.

For the CDR3, the DNA is TGTGCCAGTAGTACACCAGGGTTTACCGGGGAGCTGTTTTTT. Its translation is CASSTPGFTGELFF. This chain joins TRBV19 and TRBJ2-2, with D possibly being TRBD1 (5 bases). CDR3 length: 14 amino acids. Germline CDR1 and CDR2: LNHDA and SQIVND (reference sequence). V was clipped by 4 bases and J by 5 bases, with 11 bases between them.

The CDR3 bases are TGTGCCAGCAGGGGGCTCAGTTCTGATGGCTACACCTTC. Protein product: CASRGLSSDGYTF. The chain employs TRBV28 and TRBJ1-2; perhaps TRBD1 as D (5 bases). CDR1 and CDR2 (germline): MDHEN, SYDVKM. Trimming shortened V by 6 bases and J by 6 bases, and 14 bases separated the two germline ends. This CDR3 has 13 residues.

The chain links TRBV19 to TRBJ2-2, with a possible D match to TRBD2 (5 bases). Trimming left V 0 bases short and J 2 bases short, with 16 bases between. Per the germline V gene, CDR1 is LNHDA and CDR2 is SQIVND (reference sequence). The CDR3 is 18 residues long. The CDR3, as DNA: TGTGCCAGTAGTATAGATCTGGCCGCCGCGGGCAACACCGGGGAGCTGTTTTTT. It encodes CASSIDLAAAGNTGELFF.

This chain uses TRBV30 with TRBJ2-3; TRBD1 aligns across 7 bases. The CDR3 covers 12 residues. The V gene end was trimmed by 7 bases and the J gene end by 3 bases; junction bases not matched to a gene: 4. Per the germline V gene, CDR1 is GTSNPN and CDR2 is SVGIG (reference sequence). CDR3 region: CASYRGTDTQYF. The CDR3 coding sequence is TGTGCCTCGTACAGGGGTACAGATACGCAGTATTTT.

CDR3 region: CASSANRLQETQYF. CDR3 DNA: TGCGCCAGCAGCGCCAACAGGCTACAAGAGACCCAGTACTTC. The chain carries TRBV5-1 and TRBJ2-5; D possibly corresponds to TRBD1 (5 bases). The CDR3 totals 14 residues. The germline gives CDR1 SGHRS, CDR2 YFSETQ. Trimming took off 4 bases at V and 2 bases at J, with 12 bases between the two ends.

V gene TRBV30 combines with J gene TRBJ2-2; 7 bases match TRBD2. The germline CDR1 and CDR2 sequences are GTSNPN and SVGIG (reference sequence). The CDR3 extends over 15 amino acids. V lost 2 bases, J lost 2 bases, and 5 bases stayed unmatched. The CDR3 DNA sequence: TGTGCCTGGAGTCGCGGGAGAATAAACACCGGGGAGCTGTTTTTT. This gives the protein CAWSRGRINTGELFF.

This sequence joins TRBV9 and TRBJ2-2, with no clear D. The V gene lost 3 bases and the J gene lost 1 base, with 13 bases spanning the gap. This CDR3 region has 16 residues. Germline V gene lookup returns CDR1 SGDLS and CDR2 YYNGEE. CDR3 loop: CASSGKLSKNTGELFF. Written as DNA, the CDR3 is TGTGCCAGCAGCGGTAAATTGTCTAAGAACACCGGGGAGCTGTTTTTT.

The chain combines TRBV6-1 with TRBJ1-2, with D tentatively TRBD1 (6 bases). Germline loops: CDR1 MNHNS, CDR2 SASEGT. The CDR3 sequence is 16 residues long. Trimming pared 3 bases from V and 5 bases from J, leaving 19 bases between. The DNA for the CDR3 is TGTGCCAGCAGTGACGCGGGGGGCTCTTCGATTTATGGCTACACCTTC. This sequence encodes CASSDAGGSSIYGYTF.

The V call is TRBV6-1, the J call TRBJ2-7; 7 nucleotides align to TRBD1. J was trimmed by 3 bases and V by 2 bases; bases with no gene match: 4. CDR3 length equals 14 residues. The germline gives CDR1 MNHNS, CDR2 SASEGT. CDR3 sequence reads: CASSERQGVYEQYF. As DNA, the CDR3 is TGTGCCAGCAGTGAAAGACAGGGCGTCTACGAGCAGTACTTC.

The rearrangement uses TRBV5-6 and TRBJ2-1, with D possibly being TRBD2 (6 bases). The ends were cut back, 0 bases at V and 6 bases at J, with 16 bases in the middle. Looked up from germline, CDR1 is SGHDT and CDR2 is YYEEEE. The length of the CDR3 is 16 residues. CDR3: CASSLVGRRVFNEQFF. The CDR3, as DNA: TGTGCCAGCAGCTTGGTCGGCCGGAGGGTATTCAATGAGCAGTTCTTC.